Sequencing of this TCR beta chain was carried out in a study of blood T cell repertoires in COVID-19 (dated by TCRdb to the early 2020s). Regarding the complete study: Collaborator samples came from the United States, Italy and Spain and covered acute and convalescent phases of COVID-19. The material from the prospective study consisted of cDNA or gDNA derived from T cells, B-cell-depleted T cells, or PBMCs. Deeply sampled blood TCRbeta repertoires from subjects exposed to, actively infected with, or recovered from COVID-19 were included in the dataset. A freely available public database, intended as a resource for researchers studying the immune response to SARS-CoV-2, is where the repertoires were released. Samples came from the ongoing ImmuneRACE study (first 160 participants) plus 1,254 subjects from 6 global collaborators. The sample metadata nearly always contained a de-identified subject ID, COVID-19 status, age in years and sex. Where available, HLA class I and class II types were taken from metadata supplied by the sample provider and were not determined by assay-based typing.

Of note for this clone: This clone's antigen is unknown. No base quality information exists; no much larger clone differs at one position.

One collaborating source in Seattle enrolled patients while the patients were actively infected and followed the patients over time throughout the course of disease. The collaborating institutions used their own protocols to collect whole blood in K2EDTA tubes. For TCRbeta analysis, collaborator samples were shipped as frozen whole blood, as isolated PBMCs, or as DNA extracted from either sample type. TCRbeta CDR3 regions were amplified from genomic DNA by means of the immunoSEQ Assay, a bias-controlled multiplex PCR. The authors processed their data as follows. The number of nucleated cells in each sample was estimated by amplification of reference gene primers within the assay. Sequence reads were collapsed and filtered to measure the absolute abundance of every unique TCRbeta CDR3 rearrangement. For each sample, productive Simpson clonality was calculated by taking the square root of Simpson's diversity index across productive rearrangements. What TCRdb holds here is the immuneACCESS table cut down to in-frame rearrangements. Part of the clones is not present; checked against another copy, under half of the missing clones reflect an unresolved V gene, and the others are unexplained. D and trimming come from the DNA, and the V and J calls and clone size come from that table. The sample table shows approximately 300,000 clones, and about nine tenths are seen once. Approximately 6.8% of the sample belongs to the ten largest clones.

General findings and caveats noted by the study authors: The quantity of clinical and demographic metadata differed by source and by participant and was supplied without curation.

In the germline V gene, CDR1 corresponds to SNHLY and CDR2 to FYNNEI. The V and J ends are trimmed by 11 bases and 4 bases, leaving 20 bases between them. The CDR3, from cysteine to phenylalanine, totals 14 residues. Of all the DNA, just the CDR3 is kept, 42 bases in frame from base 1. The chain links TRBV2 with TRBJ1-2, with a weak D call of TRBD1 (5 bases match). Sequenced material: peripheral blood. This clonotype originated in a woman under 40 with COVID-19, enrolled during active disease. The sequenced DNA is TGTGCCCGTAAAGGGGCAGCTCAATTCTATGGCTACACCTTC. This sequence encodes CARKGAAQFYGYTF.